This TCR beta chain was identified during a study of blood T cell repertoires in COVID-19. The wider study: Donors in the United States, Italy and Spain gave samples during acute or convalescent COVID-19. The cDNA or gDNA used as material had been derived from T cells, B-cell-depleted T cells, or PBMCs.

Germline CDR1 is SEHNR and CDR2 is FQNEAQ (reference sequence). V was clipped by 5 bases and J by 2 bases; unmatched bases: 6. This CDR3 spans 15 amino acids. The study drew participants aged about 18 to 89 years from about two dozen US areas. Recovery meant two consecutive negative NP/OP PCR tests, professional clearance, or resolved symptoms. TCRdb's copy holds only in-frame clones and misses some; the assay was immunoSEQ multiplex PCR. This table has approximately 390,000 clones, approximately 87% appearing once. Sequenced: PBMCs or T cells enriched from blood (not recorded which). The source of this sequence is a woman aged 45-65 years who had recovered from COVID-19. The gene calls are TRBV7-9 and TRBJ2-7; TRBD1 matches 10 bases. The CDR3 reads CASSSTDRGTYEQYF. Written as DNA, the CDR3 is TGTGCCAGCAGCAGCACGGACAGGGGGACCTACGAGCAGTACTTC.